This record covers a single T cell receptor (beta chain). Its specificity is not known. Germline V gene lookup returns CDR1 MDHEN and CDR2 SYDVKM. The CDR3 sequence is 13 residues long. V was cut by 3 bases and J by 3 bases, with 9 bases left in between. The table came from immunoSEQ multiplex PCR; TCRdb's copy has only in-frame clones and leaves some out. The data contain more than 20,000 clones, about 90% of them singletons. This record belongs to a study of chemoradiotherapy in HPV16-positive cancers. Study information: Functional T-cell assays on a couple of HPV16-positive patients' cells defined candidate HPV-specific clones and common TCR motifs. Study-level results: HPV-responsive T-cell expansion during chemoradiotherapy was linked to improved recurrence-free survival in HPV16-positive patients. Candidate HPV-specific clones and E7-related TCR motifs grew in tumor during treatment.

This sequence originates from a human donor with HPV-associated anogenital cancer. The chain combines TRBV28 with TRBJ2-7, with TRBD2 as a possible D gene (6 bases). Sequenced here: blood, sampled from a patient who underwent chemoradiotherapy. The CDR3 nucleotides are TGTGCCAGCAGTTTTGGCGGGGACTACGAGCAGTACTTC. The encoded protein is CASSFGGDYEQYF. The whole variable domain, remainder taken from reference TRBV28 and TRBJ2-7, is DVKVTQSSRYLVKRTGEKVFLECVQDMDHENMFWYRQDPGLGLRLIYFSYDVKMKEKGDIPEGYSVSREKKERFSLILESASTNQTSMYLCASSFGGDYEQYFGPGTRLTVT.